These 21 T cell receptor beta chains were all obtained from the same sample, sequenced in a study of T-cell reconstitution after alpha-beta-depleted transplantation in children. Construction of the TCRbeta library involved unique molecular identifiers. TCRdb ran MiXCR on the PCR reads and lists one entry per CDR3 protein. The top ten clones hold 35% to 45% of a sample with about 200,000 distinct CDR3 sequences, under 8.5% of them seen once. The source was PBMCs, mostly from graft donor cells, collected 360 days after TCRalphabeta/CD19-depleted stem cell transplant. Receptors originate from a male patient between 2 and 10 years old who had a stem cell transplant for acute myeloid leukemia, so the T cells may come from the graft donor.

This clonotype was counted only a few times. V usage is TRBV12-3 or TRBV12-4 and J usage is TRBJ1-1; D not certain. Trimming removed 2 bases from V and 6 bases from J, with 13 bases in between. This CDR3 spans 14 amino acids. CDR3 in DNA: TGTGCCAGCAGTTTACTTAGGCGTGACGCTGAAGCTTTCTTT. Its protein product is CASSLLRRDAEAFF.

The genes are TRBV11-1 and TRBJ2-5; no firm D call. The V end was cut by 3 bases, the J end by 4 bases, with 9 bases between. CDR1 is SGHAT and CDR2 is FQDESV in the germline V gene (reference sequence). The CDR3 totals 13 residues. The CDR3 spells CASSFIWGETQYF. CDR3 nucleotide sequence: TGTGCCAGCAGCTTTATTTGGGGAGAGACCCAGTACTTC.

This clonotype showed up just a few times. V gene TRBV19 combines with J gene TRBJ2-1; TRBD2 aligns across 9 bases. The J segment lost 7 bases and the V segment lost 5 bases, leaving 9 bases of the junction unmatched. Germline-derived CDR1 and CDR2 are LNHDA and SQIVND (reference sequence). The length of the CDR3 is 15 residues. This CDR3 is CASSQRSGRRNEQFF. The CDR3 bases are TGTGCCAGTAGTCAACGGAGCGGGAGGCGAAATGAGCAGTTCTTC.

This CDR3 reads CASSQPTRDRGGGAFF. The CDR3 region has the DNA TGCGCCAGCAGCCAACCAACCCGGGACAGGGGCGGTGGAGCTTTCTTT. The genes are TRBV4-1 and TRBJ1-1; TRBD1 agrees at 10 bases. The CDR3 has 16 residues. V lost 2 bases and J lost 10; bases outside the gene matches: 13. The germline V gene has CDR1 MGHRA and CDR2 YSYEKL.

The V gene is TRBV14, the J gene TRBJ2-7; TRBD1 is a possible D gene (6 bases). The CDR3 loop spans 15 amino acids. Looked up from germline, CDR1 is SGHDN and CDR2 is FVKESK. Trimming stripped 1 base from V and 7 bases from J, with 17 bases between. DNA of the CDR3: TGTGCCAGCAGCCAAGTAGAGGGAAGGCAGGGGGAGCAGTACTTC. It yields the protein CASSQVEGRQGEQYF.

Turning to this clonotype: The junction departs from germline at one end; a sequencing error may be responsible. The rearrangement links TRBV2 to TRBJ2-3; possible D gene TRBD1, 6 bases. In germline, CDR1 is SNHLY, CDR2 FYNNEI. This CDR3 comprises 15 residues. Here the CDR3 DNA reads TGTGCCTGCAGTGCCCAGGGGAGAGGAAAAGATACGCAGTATTTT. Amino acids: CACSAQGRGKDTQYF.

This clonotype has a handful of counts. The CDR3 loop is CAGNRTATYEQYV. CDR3 in DNA: TGTGCCGGAAATAGAACCGCTACCTACGAGCAGTACGTC. This chain uses TRBV7-2 with TRBJ2-7, with D uncertain. The germline CDR1 and CDR2 sequences are SGHTA and FQGNSA. V was pared by 11 bases and J by 2 bases, with 16 bases between. The CDR3 length is 13 residues.

This clonotype was found a few times. The gene calls are TRBV7-2 and TRBJ1-1; D is possibly TRBD1 (6 bases). CDR1 is SGHTA and CDR2 is FQGNSA in the germline V gene. The CDR3 totals 16 residues. The germline V and J ends were trimmed by 5 bases and 0 bases, with 16 bases remaining between them. The CDR3 coding sequence is TGTGCCAGCAGCCCTAACAGGGTCGGGGTGAACACTGAAGCTTTCTTT. Its translation: CASSPNRVGVNTEAFF.

Turning to this clonotype: The germline gene is not matched at one end of the junction; a read error may be the cause. The gene calls are TRBV20-1 and TRBJ2-1; D ambiguous. CDR1 and CDR2 (germline): DFQATT, SNEGSKA (reference sequence). The CDR3 is 14 residues long. CDR3 coding DNA: TGCTGTGCTAGAGGCCTCGAGCTTCACAATGAGCAGTTCTTC. It translates to CCARGLELHNEQFF.

This chain links TRBV11-2 with TRBJ2-2; tentatively, D is TRBD1 (6 bases). Trimming stripped 3 bases from V and 5 bases from J, with 10 bases between. This CDR3 comprises 14 residues. The germline V gene encodes CDR1 SGHAT and CDR2 FQNNGV. CDR3 amino acids: CASSFLRGTGELFF. Written as DNA, the CDR3 is TGTGCCAGCAGCTTTCTTAGGGGGACCGGGGAGCTGTTTTTT.

At least ten counts were recorded for this clonotype. This chain connects TRBV5-1 to TRBJ2-2, with 9 bases aligning to TRBD1. The junction had 6 bases not matched to a gene; V was cut back by 4 bases and J by 5 bases. This CDR3 has 15 residues. Per germline, CDR1 SGHRS and CDR2 YFSETQ. In nucleotides, the CDR3 is TGCGCCAGCAGCACGGGACAGGGAAATACCGGGGAGCTGTTTTTT. Its translation is CASSTGQGNTGELFF.

The chain uses TRBV11-2 and TRBJ2-7; 8 positions match TRBD1. CDR1 is SGHAT, CDR2 FQNNGV, per germline. V lost 4 bases and J lost 0; bases outside the gene matches: 14. This CDR3 comprises 18 residues. CDR3 sequence: CASSWLLSGQEISYEQYF. CDR3 nucleotides: TGTGCCAGCAGCTGGCTCCTTTCGGGACAGGAGATCTCCTACGAGCAGTACTTC.

The table lists this clonotype with many counts. V and J are TRBV7-3 and TRBJ2-1; D not certain. Germline CDR1 reads SGHTA; CDR2 reads FQGTGA. Trimming took 3 bases from V and 4 from J, leaving 10 bases between them. This CDR3 comprises 14 residues. CDR3 nucleotide sequence: TGTGCCAGCAGCTTGGACCCGACATACAATGAGCAGTTCTTC. Its protein product is CASSLDPTYNEQFF.

The rearrangement joins TRBV4-3 to TRBJ2-7; D possibly corresponds to TRBD2 (6 bases). The CDR3 has 15 residues. V was clipped by 1 base and J by 0 bases, with 10 bases between them. The V gene's germline CDR1 is LGHNA and CDR2 YSLEER. The CDR3 here is CASSQGPGLSYEQYF. The CDR3 coding sequence is TGCGCCAGCAGCCAAGGTCCGGGACTCTCCTACGAGCAGTACTTC.

A few counts support this clonotype. This sequence joins TRBV15 and TRBJ2-2, with D possibly matching TRBD2 (5 bases). CDR1 is LNHNV and CDR2 is YYDKDF in the germline V gene (reference sequence). Trimming left V 0 bases short and J 6 bases short, with 17 bases between. This CDR3 contains 17 residues. CDR3: CATSRDTRDGVAGELFF. Written as DNA, the CDR3 is TGTGCCACCAGCAGAGATACTCGGGATGGGGTCGCCGGGGAGCTGTTTTTT. Filled out from reference TRBV15 and TRBJ2-2, the complete variable domain reads DAMVIQNPRYQVTQFGKPVTLSCSQTLNHNVMYWYQQKSSQAPKLLFHYYDKDFNNEADTPDNFQSRRPNTSFCFLDIRSPGLGDTAMYLCATSRDTRDGVAGELFFGEGSRLTVL.

This clonotype has ten or more counts. The chain has TRBV7-9 and TRBJ2-1; TRBD1 matches at 10 bases. This CDR3 has 14 amino acids. Germline loops: CDR1 SEHNR, CDR2 FQNEAQ (reference sequence). J lost 3 bases, V lost 7 bases, and 3 bases had no gene match. CDR3 sequence reads: CASTGQGVYNEQFF. CDR3 DNA: TGTGCCAGCACCGGACAGGGGGTCTACAATGAGCAGTTCTTC.

This clonotype appeared a few times. The rearrangement uses TRBV6-5 and TRBJ2-7; D is possibly TRBD2 (5 bases). From germline, CDR1 is MNHEY and CDR2 SVGAGI. The CDR3 is 12 residues long. Trimming left V 8 bases short and J 2 bases short, with 10 bases between. The CDR3 region is CASRTEPYEQYF. CDR3 coding DNA: TGTGCCAGCCGGACTGAACCCTACGAGCAGTACTTC.

This chain links TRBV7-2 with TRBJ2-1, with 11 bases aligning to TRBD2. CDR1 is SGHTA, CDR2 FQGNSA, per germline. Trimming took 3 bases from V and 5 from J; bases not matched to a gene: 9. The CDR3 is made up of 17 amino acids. CDR3 amino acids: CASSFTGTSGPHNEQFF. The CDR3 DNA is TGTGCCAGCAGCTTTACCGGGACTAGCGGACCCCACAATGAGCAGTTCTTC.

The chain employs TRBV12-3 or TRBV12-4 and TRBJ2-2, with 7 bases lining up with TRBD2. The CDR3 extends over 15 amino acids. Trimming removed 3 bases from V and 1 base from J; junction bases left unmatched: 2. Here the CDR3 DNA reads TGTGCCAGCAGTTTGGGGGGGATGAACACCGGGGAGCTGTTTTTT. This gives the protein CASSLGGMNTGELFF.

This clonotype was found many times. V usage is TRBV12-3 or TRBV12-4 and J usage is TRBJ2-7; 13 nucleotides align to TRBD2. The trim removed 6 bases at V and 6 bases at J, leaving 8 bases unmatched. The CDR3 extends over 15 amino acids. The CDR3 loop reads CASSPNGLAGAEQYF. As DNA, the CDR3 is TGTGCCAGCAGCCCTAATGGACTAGCGGGAGCCGAGCAGTACTTC.

CDR3 sequence: CASSRRGLKAGELFF. The CDR3 region has the DNA TGTGCCAGCAGCAGGAGGGGGCTTAAGGCCGGGGAGCTGTTTTTT. The chain carries TRBV7-9 and TRBJ2-2, with a weak D call TRBD1 (7 bases). Trimming stripped 5 bases from V and 6 bases from J, with 16 bases between. Germline CDR1 reads SEHNR; CDR2 reads FQNEAQ (reference sequence). The CDR3 loop spans 15 amino acids.